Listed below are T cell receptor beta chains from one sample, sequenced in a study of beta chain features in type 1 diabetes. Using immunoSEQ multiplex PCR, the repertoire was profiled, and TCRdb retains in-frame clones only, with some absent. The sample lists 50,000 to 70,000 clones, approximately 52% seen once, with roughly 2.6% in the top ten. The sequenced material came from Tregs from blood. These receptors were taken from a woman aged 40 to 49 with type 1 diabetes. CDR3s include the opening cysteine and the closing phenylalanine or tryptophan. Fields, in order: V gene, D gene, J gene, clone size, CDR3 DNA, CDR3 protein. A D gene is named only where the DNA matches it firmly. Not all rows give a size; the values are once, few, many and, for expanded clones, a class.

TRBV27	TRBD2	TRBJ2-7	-	TGTGCCAGCAGCCGCTTGGGGGAGGGGCAGTACTTC	CASSRLGEGQYF
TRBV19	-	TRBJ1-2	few	TGTGCCAGTAGTCTCGGACAGAGCCGAAAGATCTATGGCTACACCTTC	CASSLGQSRKIYGYTF
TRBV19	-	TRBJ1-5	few	TGTGCCAGTAGTATCCGACAGGGCAATCAGCCCCAGCATTTT	CASSIRQGNQPQHF
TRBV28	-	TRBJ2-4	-	TGTGCCAGCAGTTTCCAGGTAGCCAAAAACATTCAGTACTTC	CASSFQVAKNIQYF
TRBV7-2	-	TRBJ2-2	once	TGTGCCAGCAGCTCGCCTAGAGGAGGGTGGAACACCGGGGAGCTGTTTTTT	CASSSPRGGWNTGELFF
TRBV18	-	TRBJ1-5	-	TGTGCCAGCTCACGGACAGAATTGAGCAATCAGCCCCAGCATTTT	CASSRTELSNQPQHF
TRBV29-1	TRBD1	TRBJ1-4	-	TGCAGCGTTGGATGGACAGGGGGCGAAAAACTGTTTTTT	CSVGWTGGEKLFF
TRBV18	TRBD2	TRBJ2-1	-	TGTGCCAGCTCACCACCGGGACTAGCGGGATTTTCCGATGAGCAGTTCTTC	CASSPPGLAGFSDEQFF
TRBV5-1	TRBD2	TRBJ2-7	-	TGCGCCAGCAGTCCTAACCCGGGACTAGCGGTCTACGAGCAGTACTTC	CASSPNPGLAVYEQYF
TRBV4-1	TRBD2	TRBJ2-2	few	TGCGCCAGCAGCCAAGGGCTAGCGGGAAACACCGGGGAGCTGTTTTTT	CASSQGLAGNTGELFF
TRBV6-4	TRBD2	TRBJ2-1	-	TGTGCCAGCAGCCGTAGCGGGAGGTCGAAGAATGAGCAGTTCTTC	CASSRSGRSKNEQFF
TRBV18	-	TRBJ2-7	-	TGTGCCAGCTCACCAAGTGAAGGAGGCTACGAGCAGTACTTC	CASSPSEGGYEQYF
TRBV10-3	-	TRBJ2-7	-	TGTGCCATCAGTGAGTCGGAGACAGGCTACGAGCAGTACTTC	CAISESETGYEQYF
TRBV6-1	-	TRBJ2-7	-	TGTGCCAGCAGAGCCCACAGAGAGCAGTACTTC	CASRAHREQYF
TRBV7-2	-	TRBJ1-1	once	TGTGCCAGCAGCTTAGCGCGAGGGGGGAACACTGAAGCTTTCTTT	CASSLARGGNTEAFF
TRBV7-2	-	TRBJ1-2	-	TGTGCCAGCAGCTTACATCAGAATAACTATGGCTACACCTTC	CASSLHQNNYGYTF
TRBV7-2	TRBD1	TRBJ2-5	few	TGTGCCAGCAGCTTCGGGACAGGGGTAGAGACCCAGTACTTC	CASSFGTGVETQYF
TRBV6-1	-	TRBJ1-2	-	TGTGCCAGCAGTGTAGAGGGGGACTATGGCTACACCTTC	CASSVEGDYGYTF
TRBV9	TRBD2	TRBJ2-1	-	TGTGCCAGCAGCGCCGGGACTAGCGCTTACAATGAGCAGTTCTTC	CASSAGTSAYNEQFF
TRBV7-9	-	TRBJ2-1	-	TGTGCCAGCAGCTCAGCTAGGGGGAGGGCCCCCGCCGGTGAGCAGTTCTTC	CASSSARGRAPAGEQFF
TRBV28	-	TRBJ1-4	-	TGTGCCAGCAGTCTACTGACGGGGGGAAATGAAAAACTGTTTTTT	CASSLLTGGNEKLFF
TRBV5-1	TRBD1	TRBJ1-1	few	TGCGCCAGCAGCTTGGGTCAGGGGGCAAACACTGAAGCTTTCTTT	CASSLGQGANTEAFF
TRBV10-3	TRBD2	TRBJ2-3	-	TGTGCCATCAGGGAGTCCCAAGCGGGAACCCCCGGGACGCAGTATTTT	CAIRESQAGTPGTQYF
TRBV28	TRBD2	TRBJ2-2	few	TGTGCCAGCAGTCTCCCAAGCGGGAGGGGTAACACCGGGGAGCTGTTTTTT	CASSLPSGRGNTGELFF
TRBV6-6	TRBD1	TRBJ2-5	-	TGTGCCAGCAGTTACGGGCAGACAGGGCGGGAGACCCAGTACTTC	CASSYGQTGRETQYF
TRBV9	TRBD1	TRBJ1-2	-	TGTGCCAGCAGCGCAAACAGGGGCAACTATGGCTACACCTTC	CASSANRGNYGYTF
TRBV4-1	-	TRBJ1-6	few	TGTGCCAGCAGCTCTTGGTCTGGAGGCTCACCCCTCCACTTT	CASSSWSGGSPLHF
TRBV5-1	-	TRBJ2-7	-	TGCGCCAGCAGTTTAGGGACGGACAGTGGCGAGCAGTACTTC	CASSLGTDSGEQYF
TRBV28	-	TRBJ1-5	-	TGTGCCAGCAGTTACGGACAATGGATTCAGCCCCAGCATTTT	CASSYGQWIQPQHF
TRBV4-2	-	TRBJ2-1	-	TGTGCCAGCAGCCAAGAGGGCAGCTCCTACAATGAGCAGTTCTTC	CASSQEGSSYNEQFF
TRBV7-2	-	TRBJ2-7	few	TGTGCCAGCAGCTTCCGACAGGCCACCTACGAGCAGTACTTC	CASSFRQATYEQYF
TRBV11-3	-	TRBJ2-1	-	TGTGCCAGCAGCTTAGGGGTGGCTAGGGGTAGCTACAATGAGCAGTTCTTC	CASSLGVARGSYNEQFF
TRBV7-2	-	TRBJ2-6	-	TGTGCCAGCAGCGCAGGAGGGTTTGGGGCCAACGTCCTGACTTTC	CASSAGGFGANVLTF
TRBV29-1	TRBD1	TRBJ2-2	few	TGCAGCGCTACGCAAGGGGGCTGGGCCACCGGGGAGCTGTTTTTT	CSATQGGWATGELFF
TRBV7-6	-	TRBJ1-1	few	TGTGCCAGCAGCGTGCCGGGGACTGAAGCTTTCTTT	CASSVPGTEAFF
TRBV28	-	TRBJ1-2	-	TGTGCCAGCAGTTTCGGGGACTACTATGGCTACACCTTC	CASSFGDYYGYTF
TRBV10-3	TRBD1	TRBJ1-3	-	TGTGCCATCAGTTCAATACAGGGGCCCGGAAACACCATATATTTT	CAISSIQGPGNTIYF
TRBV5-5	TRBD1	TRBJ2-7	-	TGTGCCAGCAGCCGCCGGGACAGTAGACTGGCCGTAAACTACGAGCAGTACTTC	CASSRRDSRLAVNYEQYF
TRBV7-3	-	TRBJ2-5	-	TGTGCCAGCAGCTTAAGCAGGCAAGAGACCCAGTACTTC	CASSLSRQETQYF
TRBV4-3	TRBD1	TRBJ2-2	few	TGCGCCAGCCGGTACAGGGGTCGGGCCGGGGAGCTGTTTTTT	CASRYRGRAGELFF